This TCR beta chain appears in the sequencing data of a study of long-term antiretroviral therapy in people with HIV. After removal of 4 bases from V and 1 base from J, the junction contained 6 bases not matched to a gene. Germline assignment: CDR1 PRHDT and CDR2 FYEKMQ (reference sequence). The CDR3 contains 16 residues. Researchers ran immunoSEQ v3.0 at survey level. TCRdb's copy holds only in-frame clones and misses some; the assay was immunoSEQ multiplex PCR. The sample records tens of thousands of clones, approximately 90% being singletons. The gene calls are TRBV13 and TRBJ2-2, with 7 bases fitting TRBD2. The sequences come from unsorted PBMCs, collected roughly 2.7 years after starting antiretroviral therapy. This receptor was taken from a man aged 40-49 years with HIV. CDR3 amino acids: CASSSERGMNTGELFF. CDR3 sequence (DNA): TGTGCCAGCAGCTCCGAGCGGGGAATGAACACCGGGGAGCTGTTTTTT.